These 32 T cell receptor beta chains came from one sample sequenced in a study of regulatory T cells in long-lasting Graves disease (dated by TCRdb to about 2021). What this sample's time point label stands for: newly diagnosed GD, antithyroid drugs for less than 3 months. For both TCR sequencing and RNA sequencing, RNA was extracted from PBMCs in TRIzol. Library preparation used multiplex PCR. Instrument used: Illumina HiSeq 4000. TCR beta libraries were built with iRepertoire HTBI primers and Arm-PCR amplification of CDR3 regions. Using fastp trimming at Q25 and MiXCR clonotype assembly, TCRdb reanalyzed the public sequencing data and kept in-frame beta chains. Here each entry gathers all rows of one CDR3 protein and keeps the most common genes and DNA. Here the sample has roughly 430,000 distinct CDR3 sequences; 15% to 20% occur a single time. The ten largest clonotypes hold approximately 11% of the sample.

These data also formed part of another study, on T cells in Graves' hyperthyroidism and ophthalmopathy.

Source: peripheral blood mononuclear cells (PBMCs), taken at new diagnosis, from a patient treated with antithyroid drugs. These TCRs come from a woman in her 30s with Graves disease. Donor details come from another sample of the same person, matched by shared clones.

There are many counts of this clonotype. The chain links TRBV3-1 to TRBJ1-1, with D unresolved. Germline V gene sequence: CDR1 LGHDT, CDR2 YNNKEL (reference sequence). V was trimmed by 0 bases and J by 0 bases, leaving 17 bases between them. CDR3 length: 18 amino acids. CDR3 sequence reads: CASSQDPFRRFLNTEAFF. The CDR3 nucleotides read TGTGCCAGCAGCCAAGATCCATTCAGACGGTTCCTGAACACTGAAGCTTTCTTT.

This clonotype was observed a few times. The chain uses TRBV10-3 and TRBJ2-7, with 9 positions matching TRBD1. The CDR3 totals 14 residues. In germline, CDR1 is ENHRY, CDR2 SYGVKD. The J segment lost 4 bases and the V segment lost 6 bases, leaving 7 bases of the junction unmatched. Here the CDR3 reads CAIRPDRGDYEQYF. The CDR3 DNA follows: TGTGCCATCAGACCAGACAGGGGGGATTACGAGCAGTACTTC.

In its sample, this clonotype was seen many times. V and J are TRBV28 and TRBJ2-7; possible D gene TRBD2, 6 bases. CDR1 and CDR2 (germline): MDHEN, SYDVKM. The germline V and J ends were trimmed by 6 bases and 0 bases, with 15 bases remaining between them. The CDR3 contains 15 residues. The CDR3 loop is CASRLRGRDSYEQYF. In DNA form, the CDR3 reads TGTGCCAGCAGATTGCGGGGCAGAGACTCCTACGAGCAGTACTTC.

The chain has TRBV28 and TRBJ2-3, with 8 bases lining up with TRBD1. V trimming: 1 base; J trimming: 5 bases; junction bases outside the gene matches: 8. The CDR3 totals 16 residues. Germline V gene data show CDR1 as MDHEN and CDR2 as SYDVKM. CDR3 nucleotides: TGTGCCAGCAGTTTATCGAGACAGGGGAGTGGAGATACGCAGTATTTT. Translating it yields CASSLSRQGSGDTQYF.

Many counts were recorded for this clonotype. The CDR3: CASSQGGGANQPQHF. The CDR3, as DNA: TGTGCCAGCAGTCAGGGGGGGGGGGCTAATCAGCCCCAGCATTTT. The chain joins TRBV7-8 to TRBJ1-5; 7 bases match TRBD1. This CDR3 comprises 15 residues. CDR1 SGHVS and CDR2 FQNEAQ come from the germline V gene. V was clipped by 6 bases and J by 4 bases; unmatched bases: 9.

This clonotype was recorded many times. The chain is built from TRBV3-1 and TRBJ2-2; TRBD2 aligns across 10 bases. Germline V gene lookup returns CDR1 LGHDT and CDR2 YNNKEL (reference sequence). The length of the CDR3 is 15 residues. Trimming at V came to 6 bases and at J to 1 base, leaving 2 bases not matched to a gene. The CDR3 DNA reads as TGTGCCAGCAGGTTAGCGGGAGGGAACACCGGGGAGCTGTTTTTT. Amino acid sequence: CASRLAGGNTGELFF.

V is TRBV6-2 or TRBV6-3 and J is TRBJ2-7; 8 nucleotides match TRBD1. CDR1 is MNHEY, CDR2 SVGEGT, per germline. The V gene end was trimmed by 6 bases and the J gene end by 3 bases; junction bases not matched to a gene: 13. The CDR3 has 16 residues. CDR3 coding DNA: TGTGCCAGCAGACACGGAACCGGGACAGGATACTACGAGCAGTACTTC. Its translation is CASRHGTGTGYYEQYF.

This clonotype was picked up a small number of times. CDR3 bases: TGTGCCAGCAGGGGGACAGGTGAAGAGACCCAGTACTTC. It codes for CASRGTGEETQYF. J is TRBJ2-5 and V is TRBV6-2 or TRBV6-3, with 8 bases aligning to TRBD1. The length of the CDR3 is 13 residues. Germline-derived CDR1 and CDR2 are MNHEY and SVGEGT. V lost 6 bases, J lost 3 bases, and 3 bases stayed unmatched.

This clonotype was detected ten times or more. V and J are TRBV5-1 and TRBJ1-1; TRBD1 is a possible D gene (5 bases). The CDR3 loop spans 15 amino acids. The V gene lost 4 bases and the J gene lost 1 base, with 14 bases spanning the gap. Germline CDR1 is SGHRS and CDR2 is YFSETQ. CDR3 DNA sequence: TGCGCCAGCAGCACCACAGGCGCTCCGAACACTGAAGCTTTCTTT. Protein: CASSTTGAPNTEAFF. Filled out from reference TRBV5-1 and TRBJ1-1, the complete variable domain reads KAGVTQTPRYLIKTRGQQVTLSCSPISGHRSVSWYQQTPGQGLQFLFEYFSETQRNKGNFPGRFSGRQFSNSRSEMNVSTLELGDSALYLCASSTTGAPNTEAFFGQGTRLTVV.

This clonotype was counted at least ten times. The rearrangement uses TRBV7-3 and TRBJ2-3; D is unclear. V shed 4 bases and J shed 3 bases, with 11 bases lying between them. From germline, CDR1 is SGHTA and CDR2 FQGTGA. This CDR3 comprises 14 residues. CDR3 amino acids: CASSSGSTTDTQYF. The DNA for the CDR3 is TGTGCCAGCAGCTCCGGCAGTACGACAGATACGCAGTATTTT.

This clonotype was seen at least ten times. This chain connects TRBV24-1 to TRBJ2-5; no clear D. CDR1 KGHDR and CDR2 SFDVKD come from the germline V gene. The V end was cut by 0 bases, the J end by 1 base, with 8 bases between. This CDR3 spans 15 amino acids. The CDR3 DNA follows: TGTGCCACCAGTGATTTGCGTCACTCCCAAGAGACCCAGTACTTC. It is translated as CATSDLRHSQETQYF.

This clonotype appeared a few times. A read error is likely, as this CDR3 ends without the conserved phenylalanine or tryptophan. V and J are TRBV6-1 and TRBJ1-1; no clear D gene. V shed 6 bases and J shed 0 bases, with 5 bases lying between them. Germline V gives CDR1 MNHNS, CDR2 SASEGT. The CDR3 spans 12 residues. In nucleotides, the CDR3 is TGTGCCAGCAGCCGGGTGAACACTGAAGCTTTCCTT. Encoded protein: CASSRVNTEAFL.

This clonotype was observed many times. This chain's CDR3 is CASSVRTGPSYGYTF. The CDR3 bases are TGTGCCAGCAGTGTCCGGACAGGTCCCTCCTATGGCTACACCTTC. The chain has TRBV6-1 and TRBJ1-2; 7 bases align to TRBD1. J gave up 4 bases and V 4 bases, and 9 bases lay outside the gene matches. Germline V lookup: CDR1 MNHNS, CDR2 SASEGT. CDR3 length: 15 amino acids.

This clonotype was picked up a small number of times. This chain joins TRBV4-1 and TRBJ2-7, with 7 positions matching TRBD1. The J segment lost 6 bases and the V segment lost 4 bases, leaving 9 bases of the junction unmatched. The CDR3 extends over 14 amino acids. The germline V gene encodes CDR1 MGHRA and CDR2 YSYEKL. Here the CDR3 DNA reads TGCGCCAGCAGCCTCAACAGGGGCTGGGCCGAGCAGTACTTC. Its protein is CASSLNRGWAEQYF.

Concerning this clonotype: A far larger clone is just one base off, so this is likely a read error. CDR3 residues: CASSLHTHTDTQYF. CDR3 nucleotides: TGTGCCAGCAGTTTGCATACCCACACAGATACGCAGTATTTT. The chain recombines TRBV27 with TRBJ2-3; no clear D gene. Germline V gives CDR1 MNHEY, CDR2 SMNVEV (reference sequence). Trimming removed 3 bases at V and 2 bases at J, with 9 bases between. The CDR3 covers 14 residues.

A note on this clonotype: With a much larger clone just one base away, this may be a read error. The chain recombines TRBV6-2 or TRBV6-3 with TRBJ2-1, with D tentatively TRBD1 (5 bases). Deletions cut 5 bases from V and 10 bases from J, with 18 bases between. From germline, CDR1 is MNHEY and CDR2 SVGEGT. The CDR3 covers 14 residues. CDR3 coding DNA: TGTGCCAGCAGTCCCCCGACTGGGGCCTACGAGCAGTTCTTC. Its translation is CASSPPTGAYEQFF.

V gene TRBV6-1 combines with J gene TRBJ2-1, with 8 bases matching TRBD2. Germline-derived CDR1 and CDR2 are MNHNS and SASEGT. Germline trimming cut 4 bases from V and 8 bases from J; bases unmatched to any gene: 10. CDR3 size: 15 residues. CDR3 in amino acids: CASSARNSGNDEQFF. The CDR3, as DNA: TGTGCCAGCAGTGCCCGGAATAGCGGGAACGATGAGCAGTTCTTC.

The chain employs TRBV5-1 and TRBJ2-7, with 7 bases matching TRBD1. The trim removed 4 bases at V and 4 bases at J, leaving 14 bases unmatched. The CDR3 has 16 residues. Germline V gene sequence: CDR1 SGHRS, CDR2 YFSETQ. The CDR3 protein is CASSLGPGTAEYEQYF. The CDR3 coding sequence is TGCGCCAGCAGCCTGGGCCCCGGGACAGCGGAATACGAGCAGTACTTC.

This clonotype showed up many times. V usage is TRBV13 and J usage is TRBJ2-7; no clear D. The germline gives CDR1 PRHDT, CDR2 FYEKMQ (reference sequence). V lost 1 base, J lost 2 bases, and 12 bases lay in between. This CDR3 contains 15 residues. This CDR3 reads CASSLEYSSPYEQYF. The DNA of the CDR3 is TGTGCCAGCAGCTTAGAATACAGCTCCCCCTACGAGCAGTACTTC.

This clonotype was observed many times. The V gene is TRBV20-1, the J gene TRBJ2-5; the match to TRBD1 covers 10 bases. The CDR3 has 13 amino acids. After removal of 5 bases from V and 5 bases from J, the junction contained 5 bases not matched to a gene. Germline CDR1 reads DFQATT; CDR2 reads SNEGSKA (reference sequence). The chain's CDR3 is CSADRGRGETQYF. CDR3 coding DNA: TGCAGTGCTGACAGGGGGCGCGGGGAGACCCAGTACTTC.

This clonotype was seen many times. The chain has TRBV11-2 and TRBJ2-1, with TRBD1 matching over 8 bases. The CDR3 extends over 17 amino acids. After removal of 2 bases from V and 3 bases from J, the junction contained 9 bases not matched to a gene. The V gene's germline CDR1 is SGHAT and CDR2 FQNNGV. CDR3 protein: CASSLWWDRKIYNEQFF. CDR3 nucleotide sequence: TGTGCCAGCAGCTTATGGTGGGACAGGAAGATCTACAATGAGCAGTTCTTC.

This clonotype was counted between two and nine times. The genes are TRBV14 and TRBJ2-5; 7 positions match TRBD1. Per the germline V gene, CDR1 is SGHDN and CDR2 is FVKESK. The length of the CDR3 is 15 residues. V lost 5 bases, J lost 5 bases, and 11 bases stayed unmatched. The CDR3 region has the DNA TGTGCCAGCAGCTTTCGACAGGGCGCAGGGGAGACCCAGTACTTC. Amino acids: CASSFRQGAGETQYF.

CDR3 amino acids: CASRQGFGYEQYF. In DNA form, the CDR3 reads TGTGCCAGTCGACAGGGGTTTGGGTACGAGCAGTACTTC. The J gene is TRBJ2-7, the V gene TRBV19; TRBD1 agrees at 8 bases. CDR1 LNHDA and CDR2 SQIVND come from the germline V gene (reference sequence). Germline trimming cut 8 bases from V and 4 bases from J; bases unmatched to any gene: 7. The CDR3 loop spans 13 amino acids.

This chain connects TRBV10-3 to TRBJ2-1; 8 positions match TRBD1. V was clipped by 3 bases and J by 9 bases; unmatched bases: 1. CDR1 and CDR2 (germline): ENHRY, SYGVKD. The length of the CDR3 is 12 residues. In DNA form, the CDR3 reads TGTGCCATCAGTGAAGGACAGGGTGAGCAGTTCTTC. The encoded protein is CAISEGQGEQFF.

This clonotype came up a few times. The V gene is TRBV25-1, the J gene TRBJ1-2, with a possible D match to TRBD1 (6 bases). The CDR3 totals 13 residues. Germline CDR1 is MGHDK and CDR2 is SYGVNS. V lost 6 bases, J lost 8 bases, and 16 bases lay in between. The CDR3 DNA is TGTGCCAGCAGGGGCCGGGGGCCTAGAGGCTACACCTTC. Translation: CASRGRGPRGYTF.

CDR3 in amino acids: CASRGTGVRSEQYF. The CDR3 bases are TGTGCCAGCAGGGGAACGGGAGTTCGCTCCGAGCAGTACTTC. V usage is TRBV7-2 and J usage is TRBJ2-7, with TRBD2 as a possible D gene (6 bases). The CDR3 spans 14 residues. V was clipped by 6 bases and J by 6 bases, with 18 bases between them. The germline V gene encodes CDR1 SGHTA and CDR2 FQGNSA.

This clonotype was observed at least ten times. The chain is built from TRBV28 and TRBJ2-1; D remains ambiguous. Germline V gene sequence: CDR1 MDHEN, CDR2 SYDVKM. V gave up 2 bases and J gave up 14 bases, with 16 bases separating them. The CDR3 has 13 amino acids. This CDR3 reads CASSLGEVGTKFF. CDR3 in DNA: TGTGCCAGCAGTTTAGGAGAGGTTGGCACAAAGTTCTTC.

This clonotype showed up many times. The gene calls are TRBV7-2 and TRBJ2-1; 9 nucleotides agree with TRBD2. After removal of 5 bases from V and 3 bases from J, the junction contained 8 bases not matched to a gene. Germline V gene sequence: CDR1 SGHTA, CDR2 FQGNSA. The CDR3 runs to 16 residues. CDR3 loop: CASSPGGLAYYNEQFF. The CDR3 DNA reads TGTGCCAGCAGCCCGGGGGGACTAGCATACTACAATGAGCAGTTCTTC.

This clonotype was observed at least ten times. The V and J genes are TRBV11-3 and TRBJ2-7; TRBD1 or TRBD2 may be the D gene (5 bases each). The length of the CDR3 is 15 residues. With 0 bases removed from V and 4 bases from J, the gap between germline ends came to 13 bases. Per germline, CDR1 SGHNT and CDR2 YENEEA. CDR3 sequence reads: CASSLEFGAAYEQYF. DNA for the CDR3: TGTGCCAGCAGCTTAGAGTTCGGGGCAGCGTACGAGCAGTACTTC.

This clonotype was observed a handful of times. V usage is TRBV15 and J usage is TRBJ2-1; 11 nucleotides agree with TRBD2. This CDR3 spans 15 amino acids. Germline CDR1 is LNHNV and CDR2 is YYDKDF (reference sequence). V shed 5 bases, J shed 8 bases, and the junction held 8 bases outside the gene matches. Here the CDR3 DNA reads TGTGCCACCAGCTACAAACTAGCGGGAGTATATGAGCAGTTCTTC. Its protein product is CATSYKLAGVYEQFF.

There are a few counts of this clonotype. This chain connects TRBV24-1 to TRBJ2-7; D unresolved. The CDR3 runs to 14 residues. Germline loops: CDR1 KGHDR, CDR2 SFDVKD. The germline V and J ends were trimmed by 2 bases and 2 bases, with 9 bases remaining between them. The CDR3 region is CATSDSGSTYEQYF. The DNA of the CDR3 is TGTGCCACCAGTGATTCCGGCAGCACCTACGAGCAGTACTTC.

This clonotype has at least ten counts. The chain recombines TRBV5-1 with TRBJ2-5; unclear D gene. This CDR3 contains 13 residues. Germline CDR1 reads SGHRS; CDR2 reads YFSETQ. The V end lost 5 bases, the J end lost 0 bases, and 8 bases lay between the germline ends. This CDR3 reads CASSTIYQETQYF. The CDR3 bases are TGCGCCAGCAGTACCATCTACCAAGAGACCCAGTACTTC. The whole variable domain, filled in from reference TRBV5-1 and TRBJ2-5, reads KAGVTQTPRYLIKTRGQQVTLSCSPISGHRSVSWYQQTPGQGLQFLFEYFSETQRNKGNFPGRFSGRQFSNSRSEMNVSTLELGDSALYLCASSTIYQETQYFGPGTRLLVL.